Sequencing of this TCR beta chain was carried out in a study of T cell repertoires in cytomegalovirus infection. TCRdb recomputed calls from the reads with MiXCR, one row per CDR3 protein. The sample has approximately 730,000 distinct CDR3 sequences, about 30% seen once. In this sample, this clonotype turned up a few times. Its antigen is still unknown. This sequence originates from a human donor in good health (CMV status not recorded). Some clones in this sample may be carry-over from other donors' samples. The sample consisted of cultured PBMCs, taken from culture after CMV antigen stimulation.

Here the CDR3 DNA reads TGTGCCATCAGTGGAGACAGGGGTGGCTACGAGCAGTACTTC. It encodes CAISGDRGGYEQYF. The chain employs TRBV10-3 and TRBJ2-7, with 8 bases that match TRBD1. Germline CDR1 reads ENHRY; CDR2 reads SYGVKD. V trimming: 4 bases; J trimming: 3 bases; junction bases outside the gene matches: 5. This CDR3 spans 14 amino acids.